This T cell receptor beta chain comes out of a study of CD8+ T cells in alopecia areata (dated by TCRdb to 2017 to 2018). General notes on the study: The treated patients, all with moderate-to-severe alopecia areata, were enrolled in an open-label pilot trial of oral tofacitinib given at 5 to 10 mg twice daily. Tofacitinib was given for 6 to 18 months, followed by 6 months of follow-up off drug to assess delayed response and recurrence. For the treated patients, the SALT score, which quantifies what percentage of scalp surface area is affected, served as the measure of disease severity. To study T cell clonal expansion in alopecia areata, the researchers applied high-throughput TCRbeta sequencing to both the C3H/HeJ mouse model and human patients. Scalp tissue and sorted CD4+ and CD8+ peripheral blood T cells from patchy and totalis/universalis alopecia areata patients and from healthy controls were covered by human TCRbeta sequencing. Tofacitinib-treated patients had biopsies at baseline and at 4 and 24 weeks of treatment, with a later scalp biopsy in several patients. Scalp clonality was compared among normal scalp (n=4), patchy alopecia areata scalp (n=8), and alopecia totalis/universalis scalp (n=8). RNA came from the PAXgene miRNA kit for fixed scalp, the miRNeasy kit for PBMCs, and the RNeasy kit for mouse skin. TCRbeta CDR3 regions were amplified by immunoSEQ multiplex PCR with 35 Vbeta forward and 13 Jbeta reverse primers.

The study at large found these results: Resident alphabeta T cells in normal human skin are also sequenced, complicating scalp TCR repertoire analysis, unlike mouse skin dominated by gammadelta T cells. Tofacitinib significantly decreased scalp clonality and the number of expanded CD8+ clones among the top 100 scalp clones. Lesional scalp, especially in alopecia totalis/universalis, showed higher clonality and more expanded CD8+ clones than normal scalp, suggesting antigenic drive. Because the treated cohort was small and had just a single nonresponder, larger studies are needed to establish links between baseline CD8+ expansion and response. During tofacitinib treatment, many expanded lesional clones remained in scalp and blood, and this persistence may partly explain relapse after treatment is stopped. Shared TCR sequences between patients were less evident than in mice, which may be partly attributable to HLA diversity in the patient population.

The sample's treatment or condition label, decoded: oral pan-JAK inhibitor, 5-10 mg twice daily. Peripheral blood and lesional scalp punch biopsies were obtained from patients with alopecia areata. After PBMCs were isolated by density centrifugation and stained for CD3, CD4 and CD8, a FACSAria was used to sort CD4+ and CD8+ T cells. Taken from the germline V gene (reference sequence), the CDR1 and CDR2 loops are GTSNPN and SVGIG. V and J are truncated by 2 bases and 6 bases respectively, leaving an intervening sequence of 14 bases. The CDR3 goes from the cysteine to the phenylalanine over 13 residues. The CDR3 DNA has 39 bases and is translated from base 1. In this sample, this clone turned up a few times. Its antigen is still unknown. Within one base of it there is no much larger clone, and no base qualities were kept. The protocol used for the library was the immunoSEQ multiplex PCR assay. For TCR sequencing, RNA was extracted from every sample and reverse transcribed into cDNA to serve as template. SuperScript III was used to make first-strand cDNA, primed with a 2:1 mix of oligo-dT and random hexamers. A synthetic immune receptor repertoire was used to assess amplification bias, and residual bias was removed computationally. Regarding the original processing steps: Raw reads were preprocessed for error removal, and CDR3 was defined according to IMGT conventions as running from the conserved cysteine to phenylalanine. Clonality was computed by normalizing Shannon entropy by log2 of the number of productive unique TCRs and subtracting the result from 1. CD4 or CD8 identity of scalp clones was inferred by cross-referencing scalp TCRbeta sequences with sorted blood CD4 and CD8 repertoires. TCRdb took over this immuneACCESS table, retaining in-frame rearrangements with V and J assigned. Such tables are incomplete; in checked studies, under half of the missing clones stem from an unresolved V gene, and the remainder is unexplained. V, J and clone size reflect that table, while D and trimming were determined from the DNA. In all, the sample holds tens of thousands of clones, and about 45% of those were seen once. The ten largest clones capture just over 20% of the sample.

Sequencing was performed on CD8+ T cells sorted from blood, taken around week 37, from a patient treated with tofacitinib. This TCR was sampled from a human donor with alopecia areata. Recombination linked TRBV30 to TRBJ2-7; the D gene identity is not certain. The CDR3 reads as follows: CAWSHQGWGEQYF. The base sequence is TGTGCCTGGAGTCATCAAGGGTGGGGCGAGCAGTACTTC. The reference TRBV30 and TRBJ2-7 proteins fill in what lies around the CDR3, so the full variable domain reads SQTIHQWPATLVQPVGSPLSLECTVEGTSNPNLYWYRQAAGRGLQLLFYSVGIGQISSEVPQNLSASRPQDRQFILSSKKLLLSDSGFYLCAWSHQGWGEQYFGPGTRLTVT.